The 4 T cell receptor beta chains below come from one sample, sequenced in a study of blood T cell repertoires in COVID-19. Profiled with immunoSEQ multiplex PCR; TCRdb holds only in-frame clones, not every one. The data contain about 260,000 clones, 80% to 90% of them singletons. Material: peripheral blood. These receptors were collected from a woman aged 70-85 years with COVID-19, enrolled during active disease.

V gene TRBV20-1 combines with J gene TRBJ1-4; no firm D call. CDR3 length equals 11 residues. Germline V lookup: CDR1 DFQATT, CDR2 SNEGSKA (reference sequence). Trimming took off 5 bases at V and 2 bases at J, with 3 bases between the two ends. CDR3 protein: CSAPTNEKLFF. CDR3 coding DNA: TGCAGTGCTCCGACTAATGAAAAACTGTTTTTT.

This chain connects TRBV28 to TRBJ1-2, with a possible D match to TRBD1 (5 bases). The length of the CDR3 is 14 residues. CDR1 and CDR2 (germline): MDHEN, SYDVKM. Trimming shortened V by 3 bases and J by 6 bases, and 14 bases separated the two germline ends. DNA of the CDR3: TGTGCCAGCAGTTTTTTCCTAGGGGTTCATGGCTACACCTTC. Residues: CASSFFLGVHGYTF.

This chain joins TRBV7-2 and TRBJ2-2; 7 nucleotides line up with TRBD1. The CDR3 covers 16 residues. V was pared by 0 bases and J by 1 base, with 2 bases of the junction left unmatched. Germline-derived CDR1 and CDR2 are SGHTA and FQGNSA. The CDR3, as DNA: TGTGCCAGCAGCTTAGCTCCAGGGGGGAACACCGGGGAGCTGTTTTTT. Its protein is CASSLAPGGNTGELFF.

The chain links TRBV9 to TRBJ2-1, with 10 bases aligning to TRBD2. Losses at the gene ends were 0 bases for V and 5 bases for J; bases not matched to a gene: 5. This CDR3 contains 16 residues. In germline, CDR1 is SGDLS, CDR2 YYNGEE. The CDR3: CASSVGLLAGDNEQFF. In DNA, the CDR3 is TGTGCCAGCAGCGTAGGACTCCTAGCGGGAGACAATGAGCAGTTCTTC.